This record looks at one T cell receptor beta chain sequence and its context. Its cognate antigen is unknown. The donors, nominally healthy at sampling, likely had unrecorded immune exposures. Germline loops: CDR1 SGHVS, CDR2 FNYEAQ. Deletions cut 5 bases from V and 4 bases from J, with 11 bases between. The CDR3 loop spans 13 amino acids. The data originate from a study of cytomegalovirus exposure and HLA in healthy donors. Notes on the study in general: Rarity held for most TCR sequences, but there were some public TCRs that occurred in many donors.

Researchers ran the PCR with 60 Vbeta and 13 Jbeta primers. Here immunoSEQ multiplex PCR was the method, and the copy in TCRdb shows in-frame clones only, minus some. The sample has 150,000 to 200,000 clones; 75% are singletons. This sequence originates from a woman between 35 and 50 years old in good health and CMV-seropositive. The sample consisted of PBMCs. The rearrangement links TRBV7-6 to TRBJ1-1; TRBD1 is a possible D gene (5 bases). CDR3 amino acids: CASSQARGTEAFF. The CDR3 DNA reads TGTGCCAGCAGCCAAGCAAGGGGCACTGAAGCTTTCTTT.